This entry lists 32 T cell receptor beta chains sequenced from one sample in a study of T cells in Graves' hyperthyroidism and ophthalmopathy. TCR beta CDR3 sequences were amplified from RNA transcripts. Carried out on the TCR CDR3, a first-round RT-PCR used the HTBI primer set. TCRdb processed the multiplex PCR reads anew with MiXCR; each CDR3 protein has one entry. Among around 700,000 distinct CDR3 sequences listed, under 20% were seen once. Sequenced: blood. The receptor set was obtained from a woman in her 50s with Graves' hyperthyroidism that later progressed to Graves' ophthalmopathy.

Many counts were recorded for this clonotype. The chain links TRBV3-1 to TRBJ2-2, with a possible D match to TRBD2 (6 bases). The CDR3 runs to 14 residues. Per germline, CDR1 LGHDT and CDR2 YNNKEL (reference sequence). V was clipped by 4 bases and J by 7 bases, with 13 bases between them. In nucleotides, the CDR3 is TGTGCCAGCAGCCTTGGGGAGGATGACGGGGAGCTGTTTTTT. It yields the protein CASSLGEDDGELFF.

This clonotype has a handful of counts. CDR3 coding DNA: TGCAGTGCTAGGGGGGCGAATGAGCAGTTCTTC. Protein sequence: CSARGANEQFF. V is TRBV20-1 and J is TRBJ2-1; D might be TRBD1 (6 bases). Germline V gives CDR1 DFQATT, CDR2 SNEGSKA (reference sequence). The V end lost 3 bases, the J end lost 7 bases, and 7 bases lay between the germline ends. CDR3 length: 11 amino acids.

This clonotype was detected a few times. Relative to the germline gene, one junction end is altered; a read error may explain this. The chain is built from TRBV7-7 and TRBJ2-5; maybe TRBD2 (7 bases). CDR1 is SSHAT and CDR2 is FNYEAQ in the germline V gene (reference sequence). CDR3 length: 15 residues. As DNA, the CDR3 is TGTGCTAGCAGCTTAGCGCGGGGGCCTGCAGAGACCCAGTACTTC. This sequence encodes CASSLARGPAETQYF.

This clonotype has ten or more counts. V usage is TRBV28 and J usage is TRBJ1-1; a possible D gene is TRBD1 (5 bases). CDR3 length equals 14 residues. Germline V gene data show CDR1 as MDHEN and CDR2 as SYDVKM. Trimming took off 4 bases at V and 8 bases at J, with 17 bases between the two ends. The CDR3 protein is CASSSKPRETEAFF. The CDR3 nucleotides are TGTGCCAGCAGTTCCAAACCCAGGGAGACCGAAGCTTTCTTT.

The CDR3 is CASSYEYGNTEAFF. The CDR3 nucleotides read TGTGCCAGCAGTTACGAGTACGGGAACACTGAAGCTTTCTTT. The chain employs TRBV6-6 and TRBJ1-1; no clear D. The CDR3 has 14 residues. Germline CDR1 reads MNHNY; CDR2 reads SVGAGI (reference sequence). The V and J ends lost 2 bases and 1 base respectively, with 8 bases between them.

The V and J genes are TRBV5-8 and TRBJ1-5; the D gene is possibly TRBD1 (5 bases). Trimming shortened V by 4 bases and J by 6 bases, and 14 bases separated the two germline ends. CDR1 and CDR2 from the germline V gene are SGHTS and YDEGEE. The CDR3 totals 14 residues. The CDR3 nucleotides are TGTGCCAGCAGCCCGTGGGGCCGGGGTCAGCCCCAGCATTTT. This encodes CASSPWGRGQPQHF.

V is TRBV5-4 and J is TRBJ2-3, with TRBD1 matching over 9 bases. The CDR3 is 15 amino acids. Germline CDR1 is SGHNT and CDR2 is YYREEE (reference sequence). Unmatched junction bases numbered 7, after V lost 4 bases and J lost 4 bases. The DNA for the CDR3 is TGTGCCAGCAGCCCATGGGACAGGGCGCCAGATACGCAGTATTTT. It translates to CASSPWDRAPDTQYF.

This clonotype occurred many times. The V call is TRBV7-6, the J call TRBJ2-7, with 7 bases that match TRBD1. After removal of 4 bases from V and 3 bases from J, the junction contained 6 bases not matched to a gene. The CDR3 extends over 14 amino acids. In germline, CDR1 is SGHVS, CDR2 FNYEAQ. The CDR3 is CASSSWDRDYEQYF. As DNA, the CDR3 is TGTGCCAGCAGCTCCTGGGACAGAGACTACGAGCAGTACTTC.

This clonotype was observed a few times. This chain joins TRBV20-1 and TRBJ1-2; maybe TRBD1 (5 bases). Per the germline V gene, CDR1 is DFQATT and CDR2 is SNEGSKA (reference sequence). Trimming took off 4 bases at V and 6 bases at J, with 12 bases between the two ends. The CDR3 is 12 amino acids. For the CDR3, the DNA is TGCAGTGCTACCCCAGGGAGACATGGCTACACCTTC. Translating gives CSATPGRHGYTF.

Many counts were recorded for this clonotype. The chain carries TRBV7-6 and TRBJ2-5; D is perhaps TRBD2 (5 bases). Germline V gene data show CDR1 as SGHVS and CDR2 as FNYEAQ. CDR3 length equals 14 residues. V lost 5 bases and J lost 2, with 12 bases in between. The DNA of the CDR3 is TGTGCCAGCAGCCCTCGGACTCAACAAGAGACCCAGTACTTC. Protein: CASSPRTQQETQYF.

The chain employs TRBV18 and TRBJ1-4; 11 positions agree with TRBD1. The CDR3 has 15 amino acids. J lost 7 bases, V lost 1 base, and 2 bases had no gene match. Germline loops: CDR1 KGHSH, CDR2 LQKENI. DNA of the CDR3: TGTGCCAGCTCACCACTCGGGACAGGGGGTGAAAAACTGTTTTTT. This encodes CASSPLGTGGEKLFF.

At least ten counts were recorded for this clonotype. The CDR3 reads CASSSGRLQGDGEQYF. CDR3 nucleotide sequence: TGCGCCAGCAGCTCGGGACGGCTCCAAGGAGATGGCGAGCAGTACTTC. V usage is TRBV5-1 and J usage is TRBJ2-7; D tentatively reads TRBD1 or TRBD2 (5 bases each). CDR1 SGHRS and CDR2 YFSETQ come from the germline V gene. V was clipped by 3 bases and J by 6 bases, with 22 bases between them. This CDR3 spans 16 amino acids.

This clonotype was detected many times. The chain links TRBV3-1 to TRBJ2-3; the D gene is possibly TRBD2 (6 bases). This CDR3 spans 14 amino acids. V shed 2 bases and J shed 9 bases, with 15 bases lying between them. Germline lookup yields CDR1 LGHDT and CDR2 YNNKEL (reference sequence). CDR3 coding DNA: TGTGCCAGCAGCCAAAACGGGGGAGGAGCGACGCAGTATTTT. This sequence encodes CASSQNGGGATQYF.

As regards this clonotype: One base away lies a much larger clone, so this may be a sequencing read error. The gene calls are TRBV20-1 and TRBJ2-5, with a possible D match to TRBD1 (6 bases). Germline loops: CDR1 DFQATT, CDR2 SNEGSKA (reference sequence). This CDR3 region has 12 residues. V was pared by 4 bases and J by 1 base, with 7 bases between. The CDR3 sequence: CSATQGQETQYF. The CDR3 nucleotides read TGCAGTGCTACACAGGGCCAAGAGACCCAGTACTTC.

The J gene is TRBJ1-5, the V gene TRBV19, with a possible D match to TRBD1 (5 bases). Trimming took 3 bases from V and 2 from J, leaving 8 bases between them. Germline CDR1 and CDR2: LNHDA and SQIVND (reference sequence). This CDR3 region has 14 residues. The CDR3 spells CASSMSQGNQPQHF. CDR3 coding DNA: TGTGCCAGTAGTATGTCACAGGGCAATCAGCCCCAGCATTTT. Based on the CDR3 plus reference TRBV19 and TRBJ1-5, the full variable domain is DGGITQSPKYLFRKEGQNVTLSCEQNLNHDAMYWYRQDPGQGLRLIYYSQIVNDFQKGDIAEGYSVSREKKESFPLTVTSAQKNPTAFYLCASSMSQGNQPQHFGDGTRLSIL.

This clonotype was counted ten times or more. The chain links TRBV6-7 to TRBJ1-2; D perhaps matches TRBD1 (6 bases). TRBV6-7 counts as an open reading frame of uncertain function. The V gene lost 0 bases and the J gene lost 7 bases, with 27 bases spanning the gap. This CDR3 is built from 19 residues. CDR3 coding DNA: TGTGCCAGCAGTTACTCGGATCGGGGGGCCGGACGGAGTAACGGTGGCTACACCTTC. Its protein product is CASSYSDRGAGRSNGGYTF.

The V call is TRBV5-6, the J call TRBJ2-3; D remains unclear. Between the trimmed V and J ends, which lost 2 bases and 2 bases, there was a span of 9 bases. The CDR3 is 14 residues long. In germline, CDR1 is SGHDT, CDR2 YYEEEE. The CDR3 here is CASSFRANTDTQYF. CDR3 sequence (DNA): TGTGCCAGCAGCTTCCGGGCCAACACAGATACGCAGTATTTT.

This clonotype was detected a few times. V usage is TRBV2 and J usage is TRBJ1-1, with a possible D match to TRBD1 (5 bases). The CDR3 length is 16 residues. V was trimmed by 7 bases and J by 0 bases, leaving 18 bases between them. The germline V gene has CDR1 SNHLY and CDR2 FYNNEI. The CDR3 sequence is CASTQNRLLMNTEAFF. For the CDR3, the DNA is TGTGCCAGCACACAGAACAGGCTCCTCATGAACACTGAAGCTTTCTTT. The variable domain in full, with the rest retrieved from reference TRBV2 and TRBJ1-1, is EPEVTQTPSHQVTQMGQEVILRCVPISNHLYFYWYRQILGQKVEFLVSFYNNEISEKSEIFDDQFSVERPDGSNFTLKIRSTKLEDSAMYFCASTQNRLLMNTEAFFGQGTRLTVV.

This clonotype was seen many times. The chain recombines TRBV7-3 with TRBJ2-2; TRBD1 is a possible D gene (6 bases). CDR1 is SGHTA, CDR2 FQGTGA, per germline. Trimming cost V 4 bases and J 7 bases, with 10 bases left between them. The CDR3 has 13 amino acids. CDR3 sequence reads: CASSSQGLGELFF. CDR3 nucleotides: TGTGCCAGCAGCTCCCAGGGGCTCGGGGAGCTGTTTTTT.

This chain joins TRBV29-1 and TRBJ2-2; the match to TRBD2 covers 9 bases. V lost 7 bases and J lost 4; bases outside the gene matches: 7. This CDR3 is built from 14 residues. Germline V CDR1 and CDR2: SQVTM, ANQGSEA. The CDR3 DNA follows: TGCAGCGCCCTAGCGGGGTACATCACCGGGGAGCTGTTTTTT. Encoded protein: CSALAGYITGELFF.

This clonotype was observed at least ten times. This chain connects TRBV12-3 or TRBV12-4 to TRBJ1-5, with 7 bases that match TRBD1. The CDR3 extends over 16 amino acids. With V trimmed by 5 bases and J by 1 base, 8 bases remained unmatched. This CDR3 is CASSLEQGPSNQPQHF. The DNA of the CDR3 is TGTGCCAGCAGTCTCGAACAGGGGCCGAGCAATCAGCCCCAGCATTTT.

This clonotype was observed a few times. The chain is built from TRBV5-4 and TRBJ2-2, with D unclear. Looked up from germline, CDR1 is SGHNT and CDR2 is YYREEE (reference sequence). The V end lost 2 bases, the J end lost 6 bases, and 11 bases lay between the germline ends. This CDR3 has 14 amino acids. The CDR3 nucleotides read TGTGCCAGCAGCTTTAGAGGAGCGCCCGGGGAGCTGTTTTTT. Protein product: CASSFRGAPGELFF. The whole variable domain, remainder taken from reference TRBV5-4 and TRBJ2-2, is ETGVTQSPTHLIKTRGQQVTLRCSSQSGHNTVSWYQQALGQGPQFIFQYYREEENGRGNFPPRFSGLQFPNYSSELNVNALELDDSALYLCASSFRGAPGELFFGEGSRLTVL.

The chain couples TRBV18 to TRBJ2-1, with TRBD2 matching 11 bases. CDR3 length: 15 amino acids. The V gene's germline CDR1 is KGHSH and CDR2 LQKENI. Trimming at V came to 2 bases and at J to 7 bases, leaving 4 bases not matched to a gene. The CDR3 loop reads CASSPVLAGGNEQFF. The CDR3 DNA follows: TGTGCCAGCTCACCAGTTCTAGCGGGGGGTAATGAGCAGTTCTTC.

This clonotype was counted a few times. The rearrangement uses TRBV6-1 and TRBJ1-2; no firm D call. Trimming left V 0 bases short and J 7 bases short, with 15 bases between. This CDR3 has 15 amino acids. Germline V gene sequence: CDR1 MNHNS, CDR2 SASEGT. The CDR3 DNA sequence: TGTGCCAGCAGTGAAGCGCCTCCGGGGAGTGCTGGCTACACCTTC. Encoded protein: CASSEAPPGSAGYTF.

The V gene is TRBV4-2, the J gene TRBJ2-1; 16 nucleotides align to TRBD2. Germline CDR1 LGHNA, CDR2 YNFKEQ. The CDR3 is 19 amino acids. Trimming cost V 1 base and J 8 bases; bases outside gene matches: 11. The CDR3 coding sequence is TGTGCCAGCAGCCAAGCTGTCGGGACTAGCGGGGGGGCTTTCGATGAGCAGTTCTTC. Encoded protein: CASSQAVGTSGGAFDEQFF.

There are many counts of this clonotype. The chain uses TRBV19 and TRBJ1-5; TRBD1 might be the D (6 bases). V was trimmed by 4 bases and J by 2 bases, leaving 9 bases between them. CDR3 length: 14 amino acids. Looked up from germline, CDR1 is LNHDA and CDR2 is SQIVND (reference sequence). In nucleotides, the CDR3 is TGTGCCAGTAGTACCTCAGGGGGCAATCAGCCCCAGCATTTT. Its translation: CASSTSGGNQPQHF. Full variable domain (outside the CDR3, taken from reference TRBV19 and TRBJ1-5): DGGITQSPKYLFRKEGQNVTLSCEQNLNHDAMYWYRQDPGQGLRLIYYSQIVNDFQKGDIAEGYSVSREKKESFPLTVTSAQKNPTAFYLCASSTSGGNQPQHFGDGTRLSIL.

This clonotype turned up a few times. This sequence joins TRBV19 and TRBJ2-5, with D possibly TRBD2 on 6 matching bases. Trimming shortened V by 3 bases and J by 5 bases, and 13 bases separated the two germline ends. CDR1 LNHDA and CDR2 SQIVND come from the germline V gene (reference sequence). CDR3 length: 14 amino acids. CDR3 sequence: CASSIKSGRETQYF. As DNA, the CDR3 is TGTGCCAGTAGTATTAAAAGCGGGCGGGAGACCCAGTACTTC.

The genes are TRBV15 and TRBJ1-2, with D perhaps matching TRBD1 (6 bases). V lost 2 bases and J lost 3, with 13 bases in between. CDR1 is LNHNV and CDR2 is YYDKDF in the germline V gene (reference sequence). This CDR3 comprises 15 residues. The CDR3, as DNA: TGTGCCACCAGCAGATTTACAGGGTCGGACTATGGCTACACCTTC. As protein: CATSRFTGSDYGYTF.

The rearrangement uses TRBV6-1 and TRBJ1-2, with TRBD1 matching over 8 bases. The junction had 4 bases not matched to a gene; V was cut back by 7 bases and J by 3 bases. This CDR3 spans 13 amino acids. Germline V gene lookup returns CDR1 MNHNS and CDR2 SASEGT. CDR3 residues: CASTQGADYGYTF. CDR3 DNA sequence: TGTGCCAGCACTCAGGGGGCTGACTATGGCTACACCTTC.

This clonotype was counted a few times. The chain uses TRBV5-4 and TRBJ2-1, with 12 positions matching TRBD2. Losses at the gene ends were 7 bases for V and 9 bases for J; bases not matched to a gene: 8. The CDR3 sequence is 14 residues long. CDR1 is SGHNT, CDR2 YYREEE, per germline (reference sequence). The CDR3 protein is CASGGLAGRGEQFF. Written as DNA, the CDR3 is TGTGCCAGCGGGGGACTAGCGGGTCGGGGTGAGCAGTTCTTC.

The chain carries TRBV9 and TRBJ1-2; weak D call: TRBD1 (6 bases). The CDR3 length is 13 residues. The germline gives CDR1 SGDLS, CDR2 YYNGEE. V lost 0 bases and J 8 bases, leaving 11 bases between the germline ends. CDR3 amino acids: CASSVEQGRGYTF. CDR3 nucleotide sequence: TGTGCCAGCAGCGTAGAGCAGGGGAGAGGCTACACCTTC.

In its sample, this clonotype was seen many times. The gene calls are TRBV11-2 and TRBJ1-2; no reliable D call. The CDR3 totals 14 residues. Between the trimmed V and J ends, which lost 4 bases and 4 bases, there was a span of 13 bases. Germline assignment: CDR1 SGHAT and CDR2 FQNNGV. CDR3 bases: TGTGCCAGCAGCTCCCCACACCCTATCTATGGCTACACCTTC. Protein: CASSSPHPIYGYTF.